The 25 T cell receptor beta chains in this list originate from one sample, sequenced in a study of CD8+ T cells in alopecia areata (dated by TCRdb to the late 2010s). The library relied on the immunoSEQ multiplex PCR assay. For TCR sequencing, RNA was extracted from every sample and reverse transcribed into cDNA to serve as template. The clones in this table, taken by TCRdb from immuneACCESS, are in-frame only. Not every clone is retained; where verified, under half of the shortfall comes from an unresolved V gene, and the cause of the rest is unknown. The sample table lists 110,000 or so clones, 55% to 65% of them with a count of one. The ten top clones hold around 2.8% of the sample. What was sequenced was CD4+ T cells sorted from blood. Source of these receptors: a human donor in good health.

V and J are TRBV27 and TRBJ2-1, with D perhaps TRBD1 or TRBD2 (7 bases each). Germline CDR1 is MNHEY and CDR2 is SMNVEV (reference sequence). CDR3 size: 14 residues. Trimming took 5 bases from V and 9 from J, leaving 17 bases between them. The CDR3 coding sequence is TGTGCCAGCAGTAGTGACAGGGCGGGGGTTGAGCAGTTCTTC. It codes for CASSSDRAGVEQFF.

This clone was seen only a few times. This chain uses TRBV11-2 with TRBJ2-3; a weak D match, TRBD2 (6 bases). CDR3 length: 18 residues. V shed 2 bases and J shed 0 bases, with 18 bases lying between them. The germline gives CDR1 SGHAT, CDR2 FQNNGV. CDR3 bases: TGTGCCAGCAGCTTAAAGTTCGGGACTTTCTTAAGCACAGATACGCAGTATTTT. This translates into CASSLKFGTFLSTDTQYF.

The chain couples TRBV4-2 to TRBJ1-3, with unresolved D. Deletions cut 0 bases from V and 0 bases from J, with 6 bases between. CDR1 is LGHNA and CDR2 is YNFKEQ in the germline V gene. This CDR3 has 15 amino acids. CDR3 coding DNA: TGTGCCAGCAGCCAAGACAGGAACTCTGGAAACACCATATATTTT. Amino acids: CASSQDRNSGNTIYF.

The rearrangement links TRBV15 to TRBJ2-7, with TRBD1 matching over 10 bases. CDR1 LNHNV and CDR2 YYDKDF come from the germline V gene (reference sequence). The CDR3 is made up of 15 amino acids. With V trimmed by 3 bases and J by 4 bases, 6 bases remained unmatched. The CDR3 loop reads CATSSPGTGDYEQYF. The DNA of the CDR3 is TGTGCCACCAGCAGCCCCGGGACAGGGGATTACGAGCAGTACTTC.

J is TRBJ2-5 and V is TRBV5-4, with unresolved D. Trimming took off 5 bases at V and 4 bases at J, with 12 bases between the two ends. The CDR3 consists of 13 residues. Germline lookup yields CDR1 SGHNT and CDR2 YYREEE (reference sequence). The CDR3 region has the DNA TGTGCCAGCAGTCAGAGTAATTTAGAGACCCAGTACTTC. Its protein is CASSQSNLETQYF. The variable domain in full, completed from reference TRBV5-4 and TRBJ2-5, reads ETGVTQSPTHLIKTRGQQVTLRCSSQSGHNTVSWYQQALGQGPQFIFQYYREEENGRGNFPPRFSGLQFPNYSSELNVNALELDDSALYLCASSQSNLETQYFGPGTRLLVL.

J is TRBJ1-2 and V is TRBV5-4; the D gene is possibly TRBD1 (5 bases). Deletions cut 10 bases from V and 0 bases from J, with 13 bases between. CDR3 length: 13 amino acids. Germline lookup yields CDR1 SGHNT and CDR2 YYREEE (reference sequence). CDR3 nucleotides: TGTGCCTTCATGAGCAGGGCTAACTATGGCTACACCTTC. Its translation is CAFMSRANYGYTF.

The V call is TRBV7-6, the J call TRBJ2-2; TRBD2 aligns across 7 bases. Per germline, CDR1 SGHVS and CDR2 FNYEAQ. J gave up 3 bases and V 10 bases, and 5 bases lay outside the gene matches. The CDR3 consists of 13 residues. CDR3 nucleotide sequence: TGTGCCACAGGACTAGGGTACACCGGGGAGCTGTTTTTT. It codes for CATGLGYTGELFF.

This sequence joins TRBV4-1 and TRBJ2-7; no definite D call. Trimming shortened V by 0 bases and J by 6 bases, and 15 bases separated the two germline ends. From germline, CDR1 is MGHRA and CDR2 YSYEKL. CDR3 size: 15 residues. CDR3 amino acids: CASSQDDLRTGEQYF. DNA of the CDR3: TGCGCCAGCAGCCAAGACGATTTGCGAACCGGCGAGCAGTACTTC.

This sequence joins TRBV10-3 and TRBJ2-4; unclear D gene. This CDR3 contains 12 residues. Germline V gene data show CDR1 as ENHRY and CDR2 as SYGVKD. Trimming stripped 5 bases from V and 2 bases from J, with 4 bases between. In DNA form, the CDR3 reads TGTGCCATCAGTCCTACCAAAAACATTCAGTACTTC. Residues: CAISPTKNIQYF.

The chain uses TRBV7-3 and TRBJ2-5, with 8 bases fitting TRBD2. With V trimmed by 3 bases and J by 2 bases, 2 bases remained unmatched. The CDR3 extends over 14 amino acids. Germline V gives CDR1 SGHTA, CDR2 FQGTGA. The CDR3 reads CASSFTGGQETQYF. The CDR3 DNA sequence: TGTGCCAGCAGCTTTACGGGAGGGCAAGAGACCCAGTACTTC.

This chain uses TRBV6-5 with TRBJ2-3; D gene ambiguous. From germline, CDR1 is MNHEY and CDR2 SVGAGI. V was pared by 0 bases and J by 6 bases, with 7 bases between. CDR3 length: 13 amino acids. The CDR3 region has the DNA TGTGCCAGCAGTTACTCCCTCTTCGATACGCAGTATTTT. Its translation is CASSYSLFDTQYF.

This clone has more than one count but fewer than ten. CDR3 DNA: TGCGCCAGCAGCCAAGATCTACTAGTCGCAGAGACCCAGTACTTC. Residues: CASSQDLLVAETQYF. This sequence joins TRBV4-1 and TRBJ2-5, with D possibly matching TRBD2 (5 bases). Germline V CDR1 and CDR2: MGHRA, YSYEKL. V was clipped by 0 bases and J by 4 bases, with 12 bases between them. The CDR3 loop spans 15 amino acids.

In this sample, this clone turned up a few times. The J gene is TRBJ2-7, the V gene TRBV5-5; D is undetermined. The CDR3 loop spans 14 amino acids. The germline V and J ends were trimmed by 1 base and 0 bases, with 8 bases remaining between them. In germline, CDR1 is SGHKS, CDR2 YYEKEE (reference sequence). CDR3 in amino acids: CASSLLSSSYEQYF. The CDR3 DNA reads TGTGCCAGCAGCTTGCTATCCAGCTCCTACGAGCAGTACTTC.

V is TRBV11-3 and J is TRBJ1-6, with D possibly being TRBD1 (5 bases). The CDR3 is 14 amino acids. Trimming removed 4 bases from V and 8 bases from J, with 12 bases in between. From germline, CDR1 is SGHNT and CDR2 YENEEA. In nucleotides, the CDR3 is TGTGCCAGCAGCTCGGGACTGATGGATTCACCCCTCCACTTT. Translation: CASSSGLMDSPLHF.

This clone was recorded a few times. The chain has TRBV5-1 and TRBJ2-5; perhaps TRBD1 as D (6 bases). There are 14 residues in the CDR3. Germline CDR1 and CDR2: SGHRS and YFSETQ. Deletions cut 0 bases from V and 2 bases from J, with 8 bases between. The CDR3 DNA sequence: TGCGCCAGCAGCTTGGCCGGACAGCAAGAGACCCAGTACTTC. This gives the protein CASSLAGQQETQYF.

The genes are TRBV5-1 and TRBJ2-1; 8 positions agree with TRBD2. Germline CDR1 reads SGHRS; CDR2 reads YFSETQ. With V trimmed by 4 bases and J by 4 bases, 10 bases remained unmatched. The CDR3 has 16 amino acids. The CDR3 spells CASSGDGLAGYNEQFF. The CDR3 nucleotides read TGCGCCAGCAGCGGCGACGGCCTAGCGGGTTACAATGAGCAGTTCTTC.

This chain links TRBV30 with TRBJ2-1; 8 bases map to TRBD2. Per germline, CDR1 GTSNPN and CDR2 SVGIG (reference sequence). The CDR3 is made up of 14 amino acids. The ends lost 4 bases at V and 7 bases at J; junction bases unmatched: 9. CDR3 DNA sequence: TGTGCCTGGACAACGAAGGCGGGGGGTAATGAGCAGTTCTTC. This encodes CAWTTKAGGNEQFF.

The rearrangement uses TRBV4-1 and TRBJ1-2; 8 bases match TRBD1. The CDR3 runs to 15 residues. CDR1 and CDR2 from the germline V gene are MGHRA and YSYEKL. V lost 3 bases to trimming and J lost 8 bases; unmatched junction nucleotides: 11. DNA for the CDR3: TGCGCCAGCAGCCATTACTCACCGGACAGGGAAGGCTACACCTTC. Protein product: CASSHYSPDREGYTF.

The genes are TRBV29-1 and TRBJ2-2, with a weak D call TRBD2 (5 bases). Germline lookup yields CDR1 SQVTM and CDR2 ANQGSEA. The V end was cut by 3 bases, the J end by 9 bases, with 17 bases between. The CDR3 has 14 residues. In DNA, the CDR3 is TGCAGCGTTGAGTCCCGGAGGAGTGGCTGGGAGCTGTTTTTT. Protein: CSVESRRSGWELFF.

A few counts support this clone. The chain has TRBV13 and TRBJ2-3; unclear D gene. In germline, CDR1 is PRHDT, CDR2 FYEKMQ (reference sequence). Between the trimmed V and J ends, which lost 2 bases and 6 bases, there was a span of 9 bases. The CDR3 covers 13 residues. CDR3: CASSLSTRDTQYF. The CDR3 nucleotides are TGTGCCAGCAGCTTATCCACCCGGGATACGCAGTATTTT.

In this sample, this clone turned up a few times. This rearrangement joins TRBV4-1 to TRBJ1-6, with a weak D call TRBD1 (5 bases). Per the germline V gene, CDR1 is MGHRA and CDR2 is YSYEKL. This CDR3 contains 13 residues. V lost 1 base and J lost 7, with 5 bases in between. CDR3: CASSQAGNSPLHF. CDR3 bases: TGCGCCAGCAGCCAAGCAGGGAATTCACCCCTCCACTTT.

J is TRBJ1-2 and V is TRBV29-1, with D maybe TRBD1 (5 bases). This CDR3 has 14 residues. Germline V gene lookup returns CDR1 SQVTM and CDR2 ANQGSEA. Trimming removed 5 bases at V and 2 bases at J, with 15 bases between. This CDR3 is CSVRTTDTNYGYTF. CDR3 DNA: TGCAGCGTTCGAACGACGGACACAAACTATGGCTACACCTTC.

J is TRBJ2-3 and V is TRBV7-6; D unresolved. Trimming removed 1 base at V and 1 base at J, with 9 bases between. The CDR3 runs 15 residues. Germline CDR1 SGHVS, CDR2 FNYEAQ. The CDR3 nucleotides are TGTGCCAGCAGCTTAGATCAGGCCCGCACAGATACGCAGTATTTT. This encodes CASSLDQARTDTQYF.

CDR3 in amino acids: CASSLDGRPNYGYTF. The CDR3 DNA sequence: TGCGCCAGCAGCTTGGACGGGAGGCCCAACTATGGCTACACCTTC. The chain couples TRBV5-1 to TRBJ1-2, with D unresolved. CDR1 is SGHRS, CDR2 YFSETQ, per germline. There are 15 residues in the CDR3. The V and J ends lost 0 bases and 2 bases respectively, with 11 bases between them.

The V gene is TRBV23-1, the J gene TRBJ2-7, with TRBD2 identical over 10 bases. TRBV23-1 belongs to the ORF category, with a function that is uncertain. This CDR3 is 16 amino acids long. After removal of 0 bases from V and 0 bases from J, the junction contained 2 bases not matched to a gene. The CDR3, as DNA: TGCGCCAGCAGTCAATCGACTAGCGGGTTCTCCTACGAGCAGTACTTC. Its protein product is CASSQSTSGFSYEQYF.